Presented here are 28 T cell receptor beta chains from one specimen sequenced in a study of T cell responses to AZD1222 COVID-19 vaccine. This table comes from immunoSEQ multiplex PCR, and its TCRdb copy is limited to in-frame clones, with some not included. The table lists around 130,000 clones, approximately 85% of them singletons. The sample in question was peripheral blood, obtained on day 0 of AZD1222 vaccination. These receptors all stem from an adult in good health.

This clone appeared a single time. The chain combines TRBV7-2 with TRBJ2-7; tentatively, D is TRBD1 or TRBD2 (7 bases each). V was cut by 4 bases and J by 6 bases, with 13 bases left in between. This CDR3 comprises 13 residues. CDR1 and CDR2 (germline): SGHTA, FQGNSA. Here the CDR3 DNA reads TGTGCCAGCAGCTCCCAGGGGGGGTTCGAGCAGTACTTC. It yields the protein CASSSQGGFEQYF.

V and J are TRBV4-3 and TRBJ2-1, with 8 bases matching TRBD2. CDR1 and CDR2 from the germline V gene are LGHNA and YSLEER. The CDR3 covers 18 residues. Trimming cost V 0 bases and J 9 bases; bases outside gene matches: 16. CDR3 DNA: TGCGCCAGCAGCCAAGAAGGTCCAGGAGCGGGAGTTAAGATTGAGCAGTTCTTC. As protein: CASSQEGPGAGVKIEQFF.

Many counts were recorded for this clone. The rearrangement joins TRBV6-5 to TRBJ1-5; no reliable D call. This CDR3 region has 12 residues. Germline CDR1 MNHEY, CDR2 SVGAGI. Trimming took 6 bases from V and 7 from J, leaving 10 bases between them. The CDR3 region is CASRTLLQPQHF. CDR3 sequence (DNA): TGTGCCAGCAGGACGCTATTACAGCCCCAGCATTTT.

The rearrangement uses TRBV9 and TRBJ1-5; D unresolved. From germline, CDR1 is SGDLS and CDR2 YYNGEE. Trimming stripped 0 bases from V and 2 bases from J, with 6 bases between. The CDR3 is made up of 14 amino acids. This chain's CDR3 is CASSVEPGNQPQHF. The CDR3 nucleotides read TGTGCCAGCAGCGTAGAACCGGGCAATCAGCCCCAGCATTTT. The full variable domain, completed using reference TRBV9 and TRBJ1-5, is DSGVTQTPKHLITATGQRVTLRCSPRSGDLSVYWYQQSLDQGLQFLIQYYNGEERAKGNILERFSAQQFPDLHSELNLSSLELGDSALYFCASSVEPGNQPQHFGDGTRLSIL.

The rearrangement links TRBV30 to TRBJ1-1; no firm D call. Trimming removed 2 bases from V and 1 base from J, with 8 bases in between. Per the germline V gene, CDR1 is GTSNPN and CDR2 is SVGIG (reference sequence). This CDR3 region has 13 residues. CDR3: CAWSRTANTEAFF. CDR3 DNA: TGTGCCTGGAGTAGGACTGCGAACACTGAAGCTTTCTTT.

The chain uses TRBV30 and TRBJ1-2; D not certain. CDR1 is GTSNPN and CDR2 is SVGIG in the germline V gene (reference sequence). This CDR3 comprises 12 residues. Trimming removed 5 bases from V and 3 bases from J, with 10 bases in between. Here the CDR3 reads CAWDGNHYGYTF. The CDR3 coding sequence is TGTGCCTGGGACGGAAACCACTATGGCTACACCTTC. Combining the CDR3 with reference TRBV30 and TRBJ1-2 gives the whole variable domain SQTIHQWPATLVQPVGSPLSLECTVEGTSNPNLYWYRQAAGRGLQLLFYSVGIGQISSEVPQNLSASRPQDRQFILSSKKLLLSDSGFYLCAWDGNHYGYTFGSGTRLTVV.

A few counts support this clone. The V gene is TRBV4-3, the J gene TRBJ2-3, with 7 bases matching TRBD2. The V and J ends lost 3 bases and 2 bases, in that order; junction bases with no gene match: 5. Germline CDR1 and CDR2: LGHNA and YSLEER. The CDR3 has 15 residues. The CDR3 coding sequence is TGCGCCAGCAGCCAGATAGCGGGTCTCACAGATACGCAGTATTTT. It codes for CASSQIAGLTDTQYF.

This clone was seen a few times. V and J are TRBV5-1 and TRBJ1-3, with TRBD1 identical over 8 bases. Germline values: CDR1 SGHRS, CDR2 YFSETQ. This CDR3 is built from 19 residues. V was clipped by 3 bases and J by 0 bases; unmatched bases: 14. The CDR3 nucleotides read TGCGCCAGCAGCTGGGGGGCGACAGGGGCCATTCACTCTGGAAACACCATATATTTT. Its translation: CASSWGATGAIHSGNTIYF.

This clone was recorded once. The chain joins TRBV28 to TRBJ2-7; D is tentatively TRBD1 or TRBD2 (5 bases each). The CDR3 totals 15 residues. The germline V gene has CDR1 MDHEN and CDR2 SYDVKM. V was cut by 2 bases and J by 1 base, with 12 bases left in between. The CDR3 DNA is TGTGCCAGCAGTTTAAGTGGGACGTCGTCCTACGAGCAGTACTTC. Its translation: CASSLSGTSSYEQYF.

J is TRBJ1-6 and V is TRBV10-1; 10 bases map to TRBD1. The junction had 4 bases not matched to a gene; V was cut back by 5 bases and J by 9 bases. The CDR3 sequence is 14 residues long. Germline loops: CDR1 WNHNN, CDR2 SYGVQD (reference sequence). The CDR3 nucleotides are TGCGCCAGCAGTTGGGACAGGGGACGTTCACCCCTCCACTTT. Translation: CASSWDRGRSPLHF.

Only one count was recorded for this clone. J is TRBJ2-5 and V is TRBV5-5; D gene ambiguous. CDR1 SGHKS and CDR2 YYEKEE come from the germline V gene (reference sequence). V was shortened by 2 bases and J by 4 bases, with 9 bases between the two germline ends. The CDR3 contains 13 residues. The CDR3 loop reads CASSFGPSETQYF. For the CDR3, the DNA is TGTGCCAGCAGCTTCGGGCCTTCAGAGACCCAGTACTTC.

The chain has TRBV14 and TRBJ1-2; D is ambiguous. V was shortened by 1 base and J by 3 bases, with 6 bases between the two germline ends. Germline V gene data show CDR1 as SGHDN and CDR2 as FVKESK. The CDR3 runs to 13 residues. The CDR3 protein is CASSQASYYGYTF. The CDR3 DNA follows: TGTGCCAGCAGCCAAGCGTCCTACTATGGCTACACCTTC.

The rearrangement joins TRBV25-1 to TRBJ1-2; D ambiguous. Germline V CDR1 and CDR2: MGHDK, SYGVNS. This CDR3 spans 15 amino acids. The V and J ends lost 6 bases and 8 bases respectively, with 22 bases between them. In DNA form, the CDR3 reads TGTGCCAGCAGGGACCCTGGGAGGGCGTCGGGCGGCTACACCTTC. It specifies CASRDPGRASGGYTF.

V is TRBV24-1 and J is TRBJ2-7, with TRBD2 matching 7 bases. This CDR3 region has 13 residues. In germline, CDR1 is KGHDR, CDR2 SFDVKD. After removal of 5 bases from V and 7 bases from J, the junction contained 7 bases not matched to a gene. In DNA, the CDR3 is TGTGCCACCAGTGTGGCGGGAGCTCGGGAGCAGTACTTC. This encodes CATSVAGAREQYF.

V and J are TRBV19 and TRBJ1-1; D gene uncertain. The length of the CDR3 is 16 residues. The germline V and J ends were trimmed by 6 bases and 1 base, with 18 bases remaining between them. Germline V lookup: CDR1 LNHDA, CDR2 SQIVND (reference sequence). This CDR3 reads CASSPVLRARNTEAFF. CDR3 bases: TGTGCCAGTAGCCCAGTGTTACGGGCCCGGAACACTGAAGCTTTCTTT.

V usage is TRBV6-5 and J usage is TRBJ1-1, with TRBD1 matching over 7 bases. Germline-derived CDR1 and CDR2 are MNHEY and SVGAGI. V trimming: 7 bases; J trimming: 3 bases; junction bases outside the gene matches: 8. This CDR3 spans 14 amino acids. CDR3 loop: CASTPRGEDTEAFF. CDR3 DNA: TGTGCCAGCACCCCCAGGGGGGAAGACACTGAAGCTTTCTTT.

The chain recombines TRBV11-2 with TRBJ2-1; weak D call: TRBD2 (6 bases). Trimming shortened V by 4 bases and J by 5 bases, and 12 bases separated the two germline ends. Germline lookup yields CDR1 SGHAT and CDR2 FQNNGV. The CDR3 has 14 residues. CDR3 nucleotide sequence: TGTGCCAGCAGCTCTCCTAGCGCCCACAATGAGCAGTTCTTC. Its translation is CASSSPSAHNEQFF.

The chain's CDR3 is CASSYGINREGAFF. As DNA, the CDR3 is TGTGCCAGCAGTTACGGGATCAACAGGGAAGGAGCTTTCTTT. The chain couples TRBV6-2 or TRBV6-3 to TRBJ1-1, with a weak D call TRBD1 (6 bases). The V and J ends lost 2 bases and 10 bases respectively, with 17 bases between them. The CDR3 runs to 14 residues. Per the germline V gene, CDR1 is MNHEY and CDR2 is SVGEGT.

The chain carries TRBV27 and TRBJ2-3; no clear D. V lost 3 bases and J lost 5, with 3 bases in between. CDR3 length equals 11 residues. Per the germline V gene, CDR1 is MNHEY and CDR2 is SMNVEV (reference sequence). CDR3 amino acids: CASSLGDTQYF. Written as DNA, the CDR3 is TGTGCCAGCAGTTTGGGAGATACGCAGTATTTT.

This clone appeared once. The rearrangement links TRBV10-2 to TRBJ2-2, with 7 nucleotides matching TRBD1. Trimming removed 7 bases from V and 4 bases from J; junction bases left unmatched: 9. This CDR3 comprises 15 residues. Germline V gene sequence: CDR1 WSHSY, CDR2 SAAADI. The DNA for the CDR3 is TGCGCCAGCACTTCTGAGGGGGCGGGCACCGGGGAGCTGTTTTTT. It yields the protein CASTSEGAGTGELFF.

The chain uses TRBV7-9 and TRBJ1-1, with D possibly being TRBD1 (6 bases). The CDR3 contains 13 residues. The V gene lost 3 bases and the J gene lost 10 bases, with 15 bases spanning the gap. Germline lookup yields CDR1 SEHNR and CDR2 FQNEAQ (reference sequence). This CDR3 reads CASSFKGGDGAFF. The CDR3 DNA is TGTGCCAGCAGCTTCAAAGGGGGGGACGGAGCTTTCTTT. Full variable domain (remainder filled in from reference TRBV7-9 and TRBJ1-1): DTGVSQNPRHKITKRGQNVTFRCDPISEHNRLYWYRQTLGQGPEFLTYFQNEAQLEKSRLLSDRFSAERPKGSFSTLEIQRTEQGDSAMYLCASSFKGGDGAFFGQGTRLTVV.

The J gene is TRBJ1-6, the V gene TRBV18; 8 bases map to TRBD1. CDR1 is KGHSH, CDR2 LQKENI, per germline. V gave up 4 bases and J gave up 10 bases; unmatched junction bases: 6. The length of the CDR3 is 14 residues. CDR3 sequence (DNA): TGTGCCAGCTCACTTAAAACAGGGGGGTCACCCCTCCACTTT. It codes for CASSLKTGGSPLHF.

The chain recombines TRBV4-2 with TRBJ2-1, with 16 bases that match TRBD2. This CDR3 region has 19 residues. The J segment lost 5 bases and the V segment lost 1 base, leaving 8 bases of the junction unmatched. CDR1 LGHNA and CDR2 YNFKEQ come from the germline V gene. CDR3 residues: CASSQGGLAGGERNNEQFF. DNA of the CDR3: TGTGCCAGCAGCCAAGGGGGACTAGCGGGAGGGGAGAGAAACAATGAGCAGTTCTTC.

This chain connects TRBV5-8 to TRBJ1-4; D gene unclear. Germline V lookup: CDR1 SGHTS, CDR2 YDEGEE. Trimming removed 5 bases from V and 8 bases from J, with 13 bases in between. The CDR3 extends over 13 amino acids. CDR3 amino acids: CASREGRREKLFF. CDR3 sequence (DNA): TGTGCCAGCAGAGAGGGCCGGAGGGAAAAACTGTTTTTT.

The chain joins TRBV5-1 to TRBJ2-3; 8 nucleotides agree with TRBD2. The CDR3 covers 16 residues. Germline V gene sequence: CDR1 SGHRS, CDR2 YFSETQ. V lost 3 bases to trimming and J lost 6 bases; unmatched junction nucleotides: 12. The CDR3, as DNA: TGCGCCAGCAGCTGGCCCCTCATAGCGGGGACGGATACGCAGTATTTT. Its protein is CASSWPLIAGTDTQYF.

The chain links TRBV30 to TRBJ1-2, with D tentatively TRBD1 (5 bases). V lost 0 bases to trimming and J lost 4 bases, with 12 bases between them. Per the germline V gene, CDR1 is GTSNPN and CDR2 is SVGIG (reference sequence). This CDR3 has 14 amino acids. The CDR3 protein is CAWSVSGRVYGYTF. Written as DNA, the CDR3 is TGTGCCTGGAGTGTATCAGGGAGGGTCTATGGCTACACCTTC. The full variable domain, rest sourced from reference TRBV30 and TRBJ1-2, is SQTIHQWPATLVQPVGSPLSLECTVEGTSNPNLYWYRQAAGRGLQLLFYSVGIGQISSEVPQNLSASRPQDRQFILSSKKLLLSDSGFYLCAWSVSGRVYGYTFGSGTRLTVV.

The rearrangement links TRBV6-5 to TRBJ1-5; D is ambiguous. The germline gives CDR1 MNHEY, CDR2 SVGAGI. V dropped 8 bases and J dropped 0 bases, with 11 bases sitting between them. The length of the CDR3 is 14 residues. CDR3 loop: CASGQSNSNQPQHF. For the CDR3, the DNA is TGTGCCAGCGGCCAGTCTAATAGCAATCAGCCCCAGCATTTT.

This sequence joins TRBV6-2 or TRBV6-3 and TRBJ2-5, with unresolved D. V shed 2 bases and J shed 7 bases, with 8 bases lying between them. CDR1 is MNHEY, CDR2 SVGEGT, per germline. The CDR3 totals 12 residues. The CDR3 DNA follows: TGTGCCAGCAGTTACCCGACCGGGACCCAGTACTTC. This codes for CASSYPTGTQYF.